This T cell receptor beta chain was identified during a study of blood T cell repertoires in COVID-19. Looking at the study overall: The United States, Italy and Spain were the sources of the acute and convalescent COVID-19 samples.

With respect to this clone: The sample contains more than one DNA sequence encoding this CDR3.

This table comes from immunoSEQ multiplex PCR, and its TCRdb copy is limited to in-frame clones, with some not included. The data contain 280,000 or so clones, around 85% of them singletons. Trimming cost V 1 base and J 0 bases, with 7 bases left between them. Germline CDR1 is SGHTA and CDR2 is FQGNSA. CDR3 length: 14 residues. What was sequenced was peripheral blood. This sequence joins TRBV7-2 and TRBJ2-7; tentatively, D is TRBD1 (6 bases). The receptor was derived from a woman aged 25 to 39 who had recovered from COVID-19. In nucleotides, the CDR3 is TGTGCCAGCAGCTTAGTCAGGGGCTCCTACGAGCAGTACTTC. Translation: CASSLVRGSYEQYF.